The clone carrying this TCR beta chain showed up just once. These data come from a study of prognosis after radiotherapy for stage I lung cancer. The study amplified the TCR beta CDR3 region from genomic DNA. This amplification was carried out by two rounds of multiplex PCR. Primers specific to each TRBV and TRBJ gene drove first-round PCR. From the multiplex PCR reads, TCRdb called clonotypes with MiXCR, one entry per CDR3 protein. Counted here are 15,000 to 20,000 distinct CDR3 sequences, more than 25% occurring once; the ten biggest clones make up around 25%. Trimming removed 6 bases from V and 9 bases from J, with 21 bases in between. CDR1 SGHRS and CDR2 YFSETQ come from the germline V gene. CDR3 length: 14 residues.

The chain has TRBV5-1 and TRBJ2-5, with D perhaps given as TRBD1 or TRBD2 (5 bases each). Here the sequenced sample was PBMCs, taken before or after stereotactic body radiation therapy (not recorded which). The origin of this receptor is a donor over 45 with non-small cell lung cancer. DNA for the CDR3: TGCGCCAGCAATGATGGGGGAGTAGGGGAGTCCCAGTACTTC. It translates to CASNDGGVGESQYF. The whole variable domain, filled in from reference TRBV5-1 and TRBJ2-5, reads KAGVTQTPRYLIKTRGQQVTLSCSPISGHRSVSWYQQTPGQGLQFLFEYFSETQRNKGNFPGRFSGRQFSNSRSEMNVSTLELGDSALYLCASNDGGVGESQYFGPGTRLLVL.